The 31 T cell receptor beta chains below were found in one sample sequenced in a study of blood T cell repertoires in COVID-19. Clones were sequenced by immunoSEQ multiplex PCR, and TCRdb holds only the in-frame ones, with some missing. The table lists around 220,000 clones, more than 85% of them singletons. The sequenced sample was peripheral blood. These receptors were collected from a man in his forties or fifties with active or convalescent COVID-19.

The gene calls are TRBV4-1 and TRBJ2-1; 8 bases match TRBD2. The CDR3 length is 15 residues. The V gene end was trimmed by 1 base and the J gene end by 5 bases; junction bases not matched to a gene: 4. Germline CDR1 reads MGHRA; CDR2 reads YSYEKL. CDR3 sequence: CASSQVLAANNEQFF. CDR3 coding DNA: TGCGCCAGCAGCCAAGTACTAGCGGCAAACAATGAGCAGTTCTTC.

The genes are TRBV9 and TRBJ2-7; tentative D call: TRBD2 (6 bases). CDR3 length: 14 amino acids. V shed 4 bases and J shed 6 bases, with 17 bases lying between them. Germline loops: CDR1 SGDLS, CDR2 YYNGEE. The CDR3 bases are TGTGCCAGCAGCCCAACCTTTATGGGGGGCGAGCAGTACTTC. This gives the protein CASSPTFMGGEQYF. The full variable domain, rest sourced from reference TRBV9 and TRBJ2-7, is DSGVTQTPKHLITATGQRVTLRCSPRSGDLSVYWYQQSLDQGLQFLIQYYNGEERAKGNILERFSAQQFPDLHSELNLSSLELGDSALYFCASSPTFMGGEQYFGPGTRLTVT.

This clone occurred once. The rearrangement joins TRBV3-1 (or the pseudogene TRBV3-2) to TRBJ2-7, with a weak D call TRBD2 (5 bases). The germline gives CDR1 LGHDT, CDR2 YNNKEL (reference sequence). There are 14 residues in the CDR3. V lost 2 bases, J lost 3 bases, and 11 bases lay in between. The CDR3 DNA sequence: TGTGCCAGCAGCCAACACCCCGGGGACTACGAGCAGTACTTC. The encoded protein is CASSQHPGDYEQYF.

This chain connects TRBV9 to TRBJ2-7, with TRBD2 matching 8 bases. Germline V gene data show CDR1 as SGDLS and CDR2 as YYNGEE. CDR3 length: 15 amino acids. V was pared by 0 bases and J by 3 bases, with 5 bases of the junction left unmatched. The CDR3 loop reads CASSVGSSGFYEQYF. In DNA form, the CDR3 reads TGTGCCAGCAGCGTAGGGTCTAGCGGGTTCTACGAGCAGTACTTC.

The chain links TRBV13 to TRBJ2-3; 7 nucleotides agree with TRBD2. Unmatched junction bases numbered 0, after V lost 3 bases and J lost 0 bases. The CDR3 extends over 14 amino acids. Germline CDR1 reads PRHDT; CDR2 reads FYEKMQ (reference sequence). DNA for the CDR3: TGTGCCAGCAGCTTTAGCGGGAGCACAGATACGCAGTATTTT. This encodes CASSFSGSTDTQYF.

The rearrangement joins TRBV27 to TRBJ2-3; maybe TRBD1 (5 bases). V was shortened by 6 bases and J by 0 bases, with 16 bases between the two germline ends. The CDR3 spans 16 residues. The germline V gene encodes CDR1 MNHEY and CDR2 SMNVEV (reference sequence). The CDR3 DNA reads as TGTGCCAGCAGGACCTTCAGGGCCGCTAGCACAGATACGCAGTATTTT. This codes for CASRTFRAASTDTQYF.

V usage is TRBV28 and J usage is TRBJ2-7; 9 bases are a match to TRBD1. The CDR3 runs 12 residues. In germline, CDR1 is MDHEN, CDR2 SYDVKM. V was clipped by 11 bases and J by 4 bases; unmatched bases: 6. The CDR3: CAHGTGIYEQYF. The CDR3 DNA sequence: TGTGCCCACGGGACAGGGATATACGAGCAGTACTTC.

The chain combines TRBV7-3 with TRBJ1-1; D gene uncertain. The V end was cut by 2 bases, the J end by 3 bases, with 10 bases between. There are 14 residues in the CDR3. Germline CDR1 reads SGHTA; CDR2 reads FQGTGA. The CDR3 nucleotides read TGTGCCAGCAGCTTAGTTAACGGGGACACTGAAGCTTTCTTT. Protein: CASSLVNGDTEAFF. The full variable domain, completed using reference TRBV7-3 and TRBJ1-1, is GAGVSQTPSNKVTEKGKYVELRCDPISGHTALYWYRQSLGQGPEFLIYFQGTGAADDSGLPNDRFFAVRPEGSVSTLKIQRTERGDSAVYLCASSLVNGDTEAFFGQGTRLTVV.

The rearrangement joins TRBV19 to TRBJ2-1; 9 nucleotides align to TRBD1. Germline V gives CDR1 LNHDA, CDR2 SQIVND (reference sequence). This CDR3 has 16 residues. The V segment lost 5 bases and the J segment 5 bases; nucleotides outside the gene matches: 10. CDR3 loop: CASSPVGTGYHNEQFF. The CDR3 coding sequence is TGTGCCAGTAGTCCAGTGGGGACAGGGTACCACAATGAGCAGTTCTTC.

The V call is TRBV7-8, the J call TRBJ1-5; tentatively, D is TRBD1 (6 bases). This CDR3 is built from 16 residues. Trimming took off 1 base at V and 7 bases at J, with 17 bases between the two ends. The V gene's germline CDR1 is SGHVS and CDR2 FQNEAQ. The CDR3 nucleotides are TGTGCCAGCAGCTTAGGTGGGGGGGGGCGCATCCAGCCCCAGCATTTT. Translating it yields CASSLGGGGRIQPQHF.

The CDR3 is CASSLDVASTEAFF. In nucleotides, the CDR3 is TGTGCCAGCAGCTTAGATGTGGCTAGCACTGAAGCTTTCTTT. The chain carries TRBV7-9 and TRBJ1-1, with D uncertain. Per the germline V gene, CDR1 is SEHNR and CDR2 is FQNEAQ (reference sequence). The length of the CDR3 is 14 residues. The V end was cut by 1 base, the J end by 4 bases, with 10 bases between. Filled out from reference TRBV7-9 and TRBJ1-1, the complete variable domain reads DTGVSQNPRHKITKRGQNVTFRCDPISEHNRLYWYRQTLGQGPEFLTYFQNEAQLEKSRLLSDRFSAERPKGSFSTLEIQRTEQGDSAMYLCASSLDVASTEAFFGQGTRLTVV.

The V call is TRBV2, the J call TRBJ1-2; weak D call: TRBD1 (6 bases). Trimming pared 7 bases from V and 8 bases from J, leaving 11 bases between. The CDR3 runs 11 residues. From germline, CDR1 is SNHLY and CDR2 FYNNEI. CDR3 loop: CASNRDGGYTF. CDR3 bases: TGTGCCAGCAACAGGGACGGAGGCTACACCTTC.

This clone was seen just once. The chain employs TRBV19 and TRBJ1-2, with unresolved D. Germline-derived CDR1 and CDR2 are LNHDA and SQIVND (reference sequence). This CDR3 spans 11 amino acids. The germline V and J ends were trimmed by 2 bases and 7 bases, with 5 bases remaining between them. CDR3 amino acids: CASSINSGYTF. In DNA form, the CDR3 reads TGTGCCAGTAGTATAAACAGTGGCTACACCTTC.

The rearrangement uses TRBV6-5 and TRBJ2-5, with TRBD1 as a possible D gene (6 bases). The CDR3 runs 15 residues. The germline V and J ends were trimmed by 6 bases and 3 bases, with 17 bases remaining between them. In germline, CDR1 is MNHEY, CDR2 SVGAGI. The CDR3 reads CASSGSVGHEETQYF. The CDR3 DNA follows: TGTGCCAGCAGCGGCAGTGTGGGACATGAAGAGACCCAGTACTTC.

This clone was observed a handful of times. This chain connects TRBV9 to TRBJ2-5; 10 bases fit TRBD2. CDR1 and CDR2 from the germline V gene are SGDLS and YYNGEE. Trimming took 4 bases from V and 4 from J; bases not matched to a gene: 19. This CDR3 region has 19 residues. CDR3 sequence reads: CASSPLNGIAGGVRETQYF. DNA of the CDR3: TGTGCCAGCAGCCCACTGAATGGCATAGCGGGGGGAGTGAGAGAGACCCAGTACTTC.

J is TRBJ2-7 and V is TRBV7-8; 7 positions match TRBD1. The CDR3 is 15 residues long. The V gene's germline CDR1 is SGHVS and CDR2 FQNEAQ. Germline trimming cut 4 bases from V and 2 bases from J; bases unmatched to any gene: 8. As DNA, the CDR3 is TGTGCCAGCAGCTATGGGACAGCCCTTACCTACGAGCAGTACTTC. Its translation is CASSYGTALTYEQYF.

This clone was seen more than once but under ten times. The chain joins TRBV7-9 to TRBJ1-4; 8 bases match TRBD1. The CDR3 totals 14 residues. CDR1 is SEHNR, CDR2 FQNEAQ, per germline (reference sequence). The trim removed 1 base at V and 8 bases at J, leaving 3 bases unmatched. The CDR3 reads CASSLGTGMEKLFF. The CDR3 region has the DNA TGTGCCAGCAGCTTAGGGACAGGGATGGAAAAACTGTTTTTT.

This clone is a singleton in its sample. The chain links TRBV12-5 to TRBJ2-1; 9 bases align to TRBD1. The CDR3 consists of 13 residues. Trimming removed 6 bases from V and 7 bases from J; junction bases left unmatched: 4. Germline V gives CDR1 LGHNT, CDR2 FRNRAP. CDR3: CASGLGQGNEQFF. Written as DNA, the CDR3 is TGTGCTAGTGGCCTGGGACAGGGAAATGAGCAGTTCTTC. Together with reference TRBV12-5 and TRBJ2-1, the CDR3 gives the full variable domain: DARVTQTPRHKVTEMGQEVTMRCQPILGHNTVFWYRQTMMQGLELLAYFRNRAPLDDSGMPKDRFSAEMPDATLATLKIQPSEPRDSAVYFCASGLGQGNEQFFGPGTRLTVL.

This clone occurred once. The rearrangement joins TRBV5-4 to TRBJ2-1, with D tentatively TRBD1 (6 bases). The CDR3 spans 13 residues. CDR1 and CDR2 from the germline V gene are SGHNT and YYREEE (reference sequence). Trimming shortened V by 2 bases and J by 8 bases, and 11 bases separated the two germline ends. DNA of the CDR3: TGTGCCAGCAGCTTAACAGGGTTGCATGAGCAGTTCTTC. Translation gives CASSLTGLHEQFF.

This chain links TRBV7-9 with TRBJ1-3, with 7 bases fitting TRBD1. This CDR3 has 15 amino acids. Unmatched junction bases numbered 1, after V lost 2 bases and J lost 0 bases. Germline V gene lookup returns CDR1 SEHNR and CDR2 FQNEAQ (reference sequence). Here the CDR3 DNA reads TGTGCCAGCAGCTTACAGGGGGTCTCTGGAAACACCATATATTTT. It encodes CASSLQGVSGNTIYF.

This clone was seen a few times. The rearrangement uses TRBV7-3 and TRBJ2-2; 7 bases agree with TRBD2. The V and J ends lost 5 bases and 5 bases, in that order; junction bases with no gene match: 11. In germline, CDR1 is SGHTA, CDR2 FQGTGA. This CDR3 has 16 amino acids. The CDR3 sequence is CASSTNRGAGTGELFF. CDR3 nucleotide sequence: TGTGCCAGCAGCACTAACCGAGGAGCGGGGACCGGGGAGCTGTTTTTT.

The J gene is TRBJ1-2, the V gene TRBV28; 7 positions agree with TRBD1. Germline CDR1 MDHEN, CDR2 SYDVKM. The CDR3 covers 14 residues. Trimming removed 6 bases from V and 4 bases from J; junction bases left unmatched: 8. The CDR3 sequence is CASRPIGTAYGYTF. The CDR3 nucleotides read TGTGCCAGCAGGCCGATTGGGACAGCCTATGGCTACACCTTC.

This clone was counted once. The V call is TRBV28, the J call TRBJ2-7, with 8 bases fitting TRBD1. Losses at the gene ends were 8 bases for V and 2 bases for J; bases not matched to a gene: 5. There are 13 residues in the CDR3. CDR1 MDHEN and CDR2 SYDVKM come from the germline V gene. The CDR3 nucleotides read TGTGCCAGCGCGGACAGGGTTCCCTACGAGCAGTACTTC. This codes for CASADRVPYEQYF.

The chain couples TRBV7-9 to TRBJ1-1, with D unresolved. The CDR3 has 14 amino acids. Germline CDR1 reads SEHNR; CDR2 reads FQNEAQ (reference sequence). V was pared by 3 bases and J by 1 base, with 9 bases between. Here the CDR3 DNA reads TGTGCCAGCAGCTTGAGGGCCGGGAACACTGAAGCTTTCTTT. It encodes CASSLRAGNTEAFF. The variable domain in full, with the rest retrieved from reference TRBV7-9 and TRBJ1-1, is DTGVSQNPRHKITKRGQNVTFRCDPISEHNRLYWYRQTLGQGPEFLTYFQNEAQLEKSRLLSDRFSAERPKGSFSTLEIQRTEQGDSAMYLCASSLRAGNTEAFFGQGTRLTVV.

This clone appeared a single time. The chain couples TRBV18 to TRBJ1-4, with 10 bases lining up with TRBD1. Germline V gives CDR1 KGHSH, CDR2 LQKENI. Germline trimming cut 3 bases from V and 8 bases from J; bases unmatched to any gene: 9. The CDR3 has 16 residues. The chain's CDR3 is CASSPTTGGNREKLFF. DNA of the CDR3: TGTGCCAGCTCACCGACGACAGGGGGCAATCGGGAAAAACTGTTTTTT.

The chain is built from TRBV28 and TRBJ1-5; a possible D gene is TRBD1 (6 bases). V lost 2 bases to trimming and J lost 9 bases, with 14 bases between them. The CDR3 sequence is 14 residues long. CDR1 and CDR2 (germline): MDHEN, SYDVKM. The CDR3 spells CASSLLTGRMPQHF. Here the CDR3 DNA reads TGTGCCAGCAGTTTACTGACAGGCCGAATGCCCCAGCATTTT.

This clone has a single count. This sequence joins TRBV30 and TRBJ2-5, with D possibly matching TRBD2 (5 bases). The germline V and J ends were trimmed by 2 bases and 4 bases, with 8 bases remaining between them. CDR3 length equals 12 residues. Germline V CDR1 and CDR2: GTSNPN, SVGIG (reference sequence). CDR3 in DNA: TGTGCCTGGAGTTTAGGAGGAGAGACCCAGTACTTC. The encoded protein is CAWSLGGETQYF.

This chain links TRBV2 with TRBJ1-1, with TRBD1 matching 7 bases. CDR3 length: 14 residues. Germline loops: CDR1 SNHLY, CDR2 FYNNEI. J was trimmed by 3 bases and V by 6 bases; bases with no gene match: 7. This CDR3 reads CASRLETGDTEAFF. In nucleotides, the CDR3 is TGTGCCAGCAGGTTGGAAACAGGGGACACTGAAGCTTTCTTT.

The chain combines TRBV6-5 with TRBJ1-2; TRBD1 matches 7 bases. After removal of 8 bases from V and 4 bases from J, the junction contained 13 bases not matched to a gene. This CDR3 comprises 15 residues. Germline V lookup: CDR1 MNHEY, CDR2 SVGAGI. The CDR3 sequence: CASEEGTESSYGYTF. CDR3 bases: TGTGCCAGCGAAGAGGGGACAGAGTCTAGCTATGGCTACACCTTC.

The genes are TRBV7-9 and TRBJ1-2; 7 bases are shared with TRBD1. There are 15 residues in the CDR3. Germline CDR1 and CDR2: SEHNR and FQNEAQ (reference sequence). V lost 4 bases, J lost 4 bases, and 9 bases stayed unmatched. Here the CDR3 reads CASSSVRDSRYGYTF. The CDR3 nucleotides are TGTGCCAGCAGCTCCGTCCGGGACAGTCGCTATGGCTACACCTTC.

This sequence joins TRBV28 and TRBJ1-1; weak D call: TRBD1 (5 bases). Germline-derived CDR1 and CDR2 are MDHEN and SYDVKM. This CDR3 contains 14 residues. V lost 2 bases, J lost 2 bases, and 9 bases lay in between. The DNA for the CDR3 is TGTGCCAGCAGTTTAGAAGGGGAAAACACTGAAGCTTTCTTT. This sequence encodes CASSLEGENTEAFF.